At least ten counts were recorded for the clone carrying this TCR beta chain. This sample is drawn from a study of identical twins. The CDR3 is made up of 14 amino acids. V was pared by 0 bases and J by 12 bases, with 16 bases between. The germline gives CDR1 SGDLS, CDR2 YYNGEE. TCRdb processed the 5' RACE reads anew with MiXCR; each CDR3 protein has one entry. The profile covers 690,000 or so distinct CDR3 sequences, with approximately 9% appearing a single time and around 0.98% taken by the ten largest. This sample was also put to use in a study of yellow fever vaccine responses in identical twins.

The specimen sequenced was PBMCs. The origin of this receptor is a young woman in good health. The chain uses TRBV9 and TRBJ2-1; no firm D call. The CDR3 region has the DNA TGTGCCAGCAGCGTAGATAATTTAGAGGTATCGCAGTTCTTC. Translation: CASSVDNLEVSQFF.